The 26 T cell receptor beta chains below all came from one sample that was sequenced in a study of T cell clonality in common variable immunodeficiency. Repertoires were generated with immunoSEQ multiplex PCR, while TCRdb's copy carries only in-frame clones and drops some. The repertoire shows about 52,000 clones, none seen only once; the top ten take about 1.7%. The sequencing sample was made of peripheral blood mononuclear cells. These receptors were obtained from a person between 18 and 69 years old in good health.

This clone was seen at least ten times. The CDR3 bases that were read are TGTGCCAGACTCCCGGGACAGGGAGAAGAGACC. It encodes CARLPGQGEET. The complete CDR3 protein is CARLPGQGEETQYF. The genes are TRBV2 and TRBJ2-5; 9 bases match TRBD1. Sequencing ends 3 residues short of the CDR3 end; the germline J gene provides the rest. The CDR3 consists of 14 residues. Germline V gives CDR1 SNHLY, CDR2 FYNNEI. Trimming took 9 bases from V and 3 from J; bases not matched to a gene: 8.

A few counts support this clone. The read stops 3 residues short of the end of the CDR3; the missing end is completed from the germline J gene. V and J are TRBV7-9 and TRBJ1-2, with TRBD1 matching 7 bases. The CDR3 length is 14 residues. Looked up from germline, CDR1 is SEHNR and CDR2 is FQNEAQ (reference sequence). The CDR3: CASSLETGLNDYTF. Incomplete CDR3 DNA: TGTGCCAGCAGCTTAGAGACAGGGTTAAATGAC.

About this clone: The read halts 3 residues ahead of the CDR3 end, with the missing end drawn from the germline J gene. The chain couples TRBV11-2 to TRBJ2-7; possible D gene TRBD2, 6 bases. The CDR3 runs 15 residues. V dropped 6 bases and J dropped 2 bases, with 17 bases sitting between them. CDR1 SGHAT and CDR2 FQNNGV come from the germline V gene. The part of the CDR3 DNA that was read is TGTGCCAGCAGTCAACCGGGACTCTCTCCCTACGAG. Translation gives CASSQPGLSPYE. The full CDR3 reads CASSQPGLSPYEQYF.

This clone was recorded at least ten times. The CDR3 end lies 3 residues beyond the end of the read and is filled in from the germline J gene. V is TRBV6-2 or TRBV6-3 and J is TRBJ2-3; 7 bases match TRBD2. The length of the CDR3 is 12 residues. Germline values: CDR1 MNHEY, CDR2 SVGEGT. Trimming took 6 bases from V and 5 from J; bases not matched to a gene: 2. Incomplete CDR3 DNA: TGTGCCAGCAGGACGGGGGGAGATACG. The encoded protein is CASRTGGDT. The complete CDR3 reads CASRTGGDTQYF.

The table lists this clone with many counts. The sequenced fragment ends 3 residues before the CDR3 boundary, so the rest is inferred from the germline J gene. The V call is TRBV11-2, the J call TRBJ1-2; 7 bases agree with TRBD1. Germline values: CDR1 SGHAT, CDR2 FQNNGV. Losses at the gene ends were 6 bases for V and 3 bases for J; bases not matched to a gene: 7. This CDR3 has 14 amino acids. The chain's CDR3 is CASRRTGSDYGYTF. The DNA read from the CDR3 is TGTGCCAGCAGAAGGACAGGATCGGACTATGGC.

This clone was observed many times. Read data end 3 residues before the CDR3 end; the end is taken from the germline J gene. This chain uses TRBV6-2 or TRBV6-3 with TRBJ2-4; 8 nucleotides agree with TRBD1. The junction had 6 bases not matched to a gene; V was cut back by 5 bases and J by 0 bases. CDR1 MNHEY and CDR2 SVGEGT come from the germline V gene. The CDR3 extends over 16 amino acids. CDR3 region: CASSEWTGSAKNIQYF. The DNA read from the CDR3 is TGTGCCAGCAGTGAGTGGACAGGGTCAGCCAAAAACATT.

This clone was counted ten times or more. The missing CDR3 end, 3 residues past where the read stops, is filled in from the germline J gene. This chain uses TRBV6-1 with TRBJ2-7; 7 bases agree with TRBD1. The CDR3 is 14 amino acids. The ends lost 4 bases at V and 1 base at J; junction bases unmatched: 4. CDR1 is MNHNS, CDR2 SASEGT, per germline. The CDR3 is CASSGQGHSYEQYF. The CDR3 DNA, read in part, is TGTGCCAGCAGTGGACAGGGCCATTCCTACGAG.

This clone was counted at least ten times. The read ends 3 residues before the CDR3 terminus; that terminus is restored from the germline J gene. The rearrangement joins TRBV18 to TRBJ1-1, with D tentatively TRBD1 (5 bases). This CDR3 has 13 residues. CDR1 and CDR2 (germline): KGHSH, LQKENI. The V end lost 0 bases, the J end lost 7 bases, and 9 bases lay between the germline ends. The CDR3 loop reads CASSPPGQLEAFF. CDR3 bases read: TGTGCCAGCTCACCACCGGGGCAACTTGAA.

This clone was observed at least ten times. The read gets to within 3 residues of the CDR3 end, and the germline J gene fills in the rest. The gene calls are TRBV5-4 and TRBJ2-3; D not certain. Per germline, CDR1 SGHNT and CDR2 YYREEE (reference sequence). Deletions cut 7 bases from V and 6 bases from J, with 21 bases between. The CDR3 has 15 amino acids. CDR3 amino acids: CASSAEYSNADTQYF. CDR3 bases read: TGTGCCAGCTCCGCGGAGTATTCTAATGCGGATACG.

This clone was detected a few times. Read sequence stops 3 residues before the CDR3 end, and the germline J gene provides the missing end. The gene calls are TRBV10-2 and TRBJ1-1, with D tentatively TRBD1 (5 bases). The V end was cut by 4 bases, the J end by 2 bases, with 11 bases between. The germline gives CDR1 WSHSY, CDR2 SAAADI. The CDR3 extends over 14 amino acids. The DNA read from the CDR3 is TGCGCCAGCAGTGTTCGGGGGGGAAACACTGAA. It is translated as CASSVRGGNTE. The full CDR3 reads CASSVRGGNTEAFF.

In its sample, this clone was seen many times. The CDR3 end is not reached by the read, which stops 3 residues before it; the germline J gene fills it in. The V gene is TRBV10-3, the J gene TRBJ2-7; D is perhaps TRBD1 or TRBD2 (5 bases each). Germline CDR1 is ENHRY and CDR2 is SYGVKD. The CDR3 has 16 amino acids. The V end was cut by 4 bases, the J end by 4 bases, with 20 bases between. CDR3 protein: CAISGPRQGARYEQYF. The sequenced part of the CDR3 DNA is TGTGCCATCAGTGGGCCGAGGCAGGGAGCCAGATACGAG.

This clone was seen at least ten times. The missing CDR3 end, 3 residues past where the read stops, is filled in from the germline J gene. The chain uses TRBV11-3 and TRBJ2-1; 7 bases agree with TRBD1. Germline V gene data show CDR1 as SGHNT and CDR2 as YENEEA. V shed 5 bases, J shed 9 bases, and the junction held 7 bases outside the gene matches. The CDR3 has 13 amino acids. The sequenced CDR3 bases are TGTGCCAGCAGCCTTAGGGGGCTTGGTGAG. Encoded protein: CASSLRGLGE. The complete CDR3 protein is CASSLRGLGEQFF.

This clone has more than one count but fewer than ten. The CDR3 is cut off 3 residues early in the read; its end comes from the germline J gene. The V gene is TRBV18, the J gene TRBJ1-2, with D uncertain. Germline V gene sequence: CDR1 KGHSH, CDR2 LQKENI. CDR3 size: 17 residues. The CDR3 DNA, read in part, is TGTGCCAGCTCACCACCGGGCTATCTAACTTTCACAGATACC. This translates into CASSPPGYLTFTDT. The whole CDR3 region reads CASSPPGYLTFTDTYTF.

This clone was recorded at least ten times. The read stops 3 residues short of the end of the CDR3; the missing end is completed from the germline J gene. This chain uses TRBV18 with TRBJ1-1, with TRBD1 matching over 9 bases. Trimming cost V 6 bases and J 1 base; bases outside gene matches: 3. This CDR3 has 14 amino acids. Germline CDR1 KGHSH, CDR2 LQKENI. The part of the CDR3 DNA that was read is TGTGCCAGCTCGCTGGGACAGGGGAACACTGAA. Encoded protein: CASSLGQGNTE. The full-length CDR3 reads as CASSLGQGNTEAFF.

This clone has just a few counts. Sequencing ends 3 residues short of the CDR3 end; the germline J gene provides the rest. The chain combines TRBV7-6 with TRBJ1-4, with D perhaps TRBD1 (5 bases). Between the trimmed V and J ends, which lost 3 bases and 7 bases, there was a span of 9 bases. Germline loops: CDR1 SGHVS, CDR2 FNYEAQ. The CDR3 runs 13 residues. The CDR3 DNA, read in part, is TGTGCCAGCAGCTTTGGCAGGGCTGAAAAA. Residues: CASSFGRAEK. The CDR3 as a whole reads CASSFGRAEKLFF.

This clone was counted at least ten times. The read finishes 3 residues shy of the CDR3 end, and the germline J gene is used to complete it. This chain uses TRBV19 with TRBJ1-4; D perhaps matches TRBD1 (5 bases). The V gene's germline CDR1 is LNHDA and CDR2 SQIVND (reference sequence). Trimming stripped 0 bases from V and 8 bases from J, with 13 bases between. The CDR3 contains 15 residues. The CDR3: CASSIEQSRGEKLFF. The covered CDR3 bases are TGTGCCAGTAGTATAGAACAGTCGAGGGGCGAAAAA.

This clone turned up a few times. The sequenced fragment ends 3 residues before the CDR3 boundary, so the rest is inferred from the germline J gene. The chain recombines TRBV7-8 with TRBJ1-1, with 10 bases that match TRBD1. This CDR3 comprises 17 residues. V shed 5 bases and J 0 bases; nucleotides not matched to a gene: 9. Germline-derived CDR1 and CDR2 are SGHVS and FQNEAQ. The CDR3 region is CASSPRPGTGVNTEAFF. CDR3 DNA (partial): TGTGCCAGCAGCCCGCGTCCCGGGACAGGGGTGAACACTGAA.

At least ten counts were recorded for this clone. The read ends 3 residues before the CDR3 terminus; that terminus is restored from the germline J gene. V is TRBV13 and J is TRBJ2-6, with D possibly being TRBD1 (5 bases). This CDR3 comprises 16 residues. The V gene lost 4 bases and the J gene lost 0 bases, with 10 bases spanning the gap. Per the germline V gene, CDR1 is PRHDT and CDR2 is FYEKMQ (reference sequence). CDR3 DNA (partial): TGTGCCAGCAGCTCCGCAGGGATCTCTGGGGCCAACGTC. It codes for CASSSAGISGANV. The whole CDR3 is CASSSAGISGANVLTF.

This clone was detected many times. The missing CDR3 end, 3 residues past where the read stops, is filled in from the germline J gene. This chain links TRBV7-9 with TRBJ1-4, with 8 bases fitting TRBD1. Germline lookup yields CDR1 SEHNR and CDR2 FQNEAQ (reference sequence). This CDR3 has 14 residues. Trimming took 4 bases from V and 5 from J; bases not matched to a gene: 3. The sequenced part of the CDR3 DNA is TGTGCCAGCAGCTACCGACAGGGGAATGAAAAA. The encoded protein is CASSYRQGNEK. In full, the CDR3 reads CASSYRQGNEKLFF.

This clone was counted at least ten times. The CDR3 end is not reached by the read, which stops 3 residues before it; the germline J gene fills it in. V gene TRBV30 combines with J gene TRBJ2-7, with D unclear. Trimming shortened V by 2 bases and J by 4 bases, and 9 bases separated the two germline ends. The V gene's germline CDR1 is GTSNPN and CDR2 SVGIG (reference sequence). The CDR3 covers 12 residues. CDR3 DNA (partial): TGTGCCTGGAGTATCCTAAGTTACGAG. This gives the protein CAWSILSYE. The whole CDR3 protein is CAWSILSYEQYF.

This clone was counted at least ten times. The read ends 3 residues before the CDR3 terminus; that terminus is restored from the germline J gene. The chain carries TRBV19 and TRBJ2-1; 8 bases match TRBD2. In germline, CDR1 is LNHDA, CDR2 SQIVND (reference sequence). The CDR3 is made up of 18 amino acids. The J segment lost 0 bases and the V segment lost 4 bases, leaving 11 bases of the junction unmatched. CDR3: CASSNRDIAGYSYNEQFF. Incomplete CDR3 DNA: TGTGCCAGTAGTAATAGGGATATAGCGGGATACTCCTACAATGAG.

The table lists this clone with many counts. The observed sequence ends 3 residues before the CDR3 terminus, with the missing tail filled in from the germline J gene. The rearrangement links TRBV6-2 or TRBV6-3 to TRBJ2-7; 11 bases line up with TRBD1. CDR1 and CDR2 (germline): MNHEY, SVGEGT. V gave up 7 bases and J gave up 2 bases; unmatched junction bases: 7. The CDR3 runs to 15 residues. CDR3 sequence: CASNPGQGVPYEQYF. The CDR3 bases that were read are TGTGCCAGCAATCCGGGACAGGGGGTCCCCTACGAG.

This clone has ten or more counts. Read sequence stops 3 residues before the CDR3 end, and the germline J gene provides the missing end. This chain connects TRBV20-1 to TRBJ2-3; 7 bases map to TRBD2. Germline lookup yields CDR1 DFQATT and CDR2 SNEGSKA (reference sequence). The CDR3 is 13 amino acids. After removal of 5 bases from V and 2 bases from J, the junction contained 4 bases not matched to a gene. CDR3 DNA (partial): TGCAGTGCTTCTAGCGGATCCACAGATACG. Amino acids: CSASSGSTDT. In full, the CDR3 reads CSASSGSTDTQYF.

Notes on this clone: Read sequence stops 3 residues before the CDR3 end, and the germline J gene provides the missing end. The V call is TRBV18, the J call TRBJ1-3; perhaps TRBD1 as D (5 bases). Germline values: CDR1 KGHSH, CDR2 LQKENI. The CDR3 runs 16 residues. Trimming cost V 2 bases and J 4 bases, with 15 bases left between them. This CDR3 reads CASSPEDILAGNTIYF. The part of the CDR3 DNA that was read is TGTGCCAGCTCACCAGAGGACATCTTGGCAGGAAACACC. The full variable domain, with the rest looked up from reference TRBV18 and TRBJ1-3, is NAGVMQNPRHLVRRRGQEARLRCSPMKGHSHVYWYRQLPEEGLKFMVYLQKENIIDESGMPKERFSAEFPKEGPSILRIQQVVRGDSAAYFCASSPEDILAGNTIYFGEGSWLTVV.

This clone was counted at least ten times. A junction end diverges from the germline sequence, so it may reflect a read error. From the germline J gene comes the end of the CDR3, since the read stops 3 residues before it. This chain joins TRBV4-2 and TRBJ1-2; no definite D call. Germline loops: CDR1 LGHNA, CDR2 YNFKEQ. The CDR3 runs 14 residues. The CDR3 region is CASSQDSGNYGYTF. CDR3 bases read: TGCGCCAGCAGCCAAGATTCCGGGAACTATGGC.

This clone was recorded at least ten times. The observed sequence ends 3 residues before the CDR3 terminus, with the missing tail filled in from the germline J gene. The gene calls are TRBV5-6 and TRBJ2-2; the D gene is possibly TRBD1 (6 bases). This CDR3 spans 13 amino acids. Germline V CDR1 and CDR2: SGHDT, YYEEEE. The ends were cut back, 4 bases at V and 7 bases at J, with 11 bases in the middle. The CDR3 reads CASSRGGVGELFF. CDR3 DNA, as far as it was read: TGTGCCAGCAGCCGAGGGGGAGTCGGGGAG.